This TCR beta chain was recorded in a study of cytomegalovirus exposure and HLA in healthy donors. Germline lookup yields CDR1 MNHEY and CDR2 SVGAGI. The trim removed 5 bases at V and 2 bases at J, leaving 1 base unmatched. This CDR3 comprises 14 residues. Study outcomes and limitations: An analysis done earlier found most TCR beta V segments productive about 87% or about 30% of the time. Researchers reported in a later analysis that a missense DCLRE1C variant was tied to TCR beta V- and J-gene trimming.

These donors, healthy bone marrow donors, were studied. The PCR ran on 60 Vbeta and 13 Jbeta primers. Original analysis: Counted up in a later analysis, unique TCR beta chains came to some 80 million, with some 11 million shared. The repertoire was sequenced with immunoSEQ multiplex PCR; TCRdb's copy has only in-frame clones and lacks some. That table gives V, J and clone size, and the DNA gave D and trimming. Among roughly 200,000 clones, more than 60% were seen once, and the ten largest hold roughly 2.1%. This clone was detected only a few times. Antigen: not known. Other DNA sequences in the sample encode the same CDR3.

This receptor was identified in a woman under 40 in good health and CMV-seropositive. The source material was PBMCs. The chain couples TRBV6-5 to TRBJ1-5; 9 bases align to TRBD1. DNA for the CDR3: TGTGCCAGCAGTCGGACAGGGGGCAATCAGCCCCAGCATTTT. Translation: CASSRTGGNQPQHF.